Below, 28 T cell receptor beta chains from the same sample are listed, as sequenced in a study of T cells in Graves' hyperthyroidism and ophthalmopathy. Amplified TCR beta CDR3 regions derived from RNA transcripts. Primed by the HTBI set, a first-round RT-PCR was run on the TCR CDR3. TCRdb re-derived calls from the multiplex PCR reads in MiXCR, one entry per CDR3 protein. Here the sample spans around 520,000 distinct CDR3 sequences, approximately 14% being singletons. Sequencing was done on a sample of blood. The receptors come from a young woman with Graves' hyperthyroidism.

The sample holds many counts of this clonotype. This sequence joins TRBV9 and TRBJ2-7; D call uncertain. Trimming removed 3 bases at V and 7 bases at J, with 14 bases between. In germline, CDR1 is SGDLS, CDR2 YYNGEE. The CDR3 loop spans 13 amino acids. The CDR3 loop is CASSGPGYQEQYF. CDR3 DNA: TGTGCCAGCAGCGGACCGGGCTATCAAGAGCAGTACTTC.

The chain carries TRBV20-1 and TRBJ2-3, with D perhaps matching TRBD2 (7 bases). The germline V gene encodes CDR1 DFQATT and CDR2 SNEGSKA (reference sequence). This CDR3 comprises 14 residues. V was trimmed by 6 bases and J by 5 bases, leaving 18 bases between them. The CDR3 is CSANLGGGGDTQYF. The CDR3 nucleotides are TGCAGTGCGAACCTCGGGGGCGGGGGAGATACGCAGTATTTT.

The chain joins TRBV7-9 to TRBJ1-1, with 9 nucleotides matching TRBD1. The V gene's germline CDR1 is SEHNR and CDR2 FQNEAQ (reference sequence). The CDR3 is 13 residues long. V lost 3 bases and J lost 10; bases outside the gene matches: 6. This chain's CDR3 is CASSLDRGVVAFF. CDR3 nucleotide sequence: TGTGCCAGCAGCTTGGACAGGGGTGTGGTAGCTTTCTTT.

This clonotype was found many times. The chain has TRBV11-2 and TRBJ2-7; 8 nucleotides align to TRBD2. Germline assignment: CDR1 SGHAT and CDR2 FQNNGV. The CDR3 has 16 residues. Germline trimming cut 3 bases from V and 7 bases from J; bases unmatched to any gene: 14. The CDR3 loop reads CASSLNTGRASGEQYF. The DNA for the CDR3 is TGTGCCAGCAGCTTGAATACCGGGAGGGCCTCTGGAGAGCAGTACTTC. The full variable domain, with the rest looked up from reference TRBV11-2 and TRBJ2-7, is EAGVAQSPRYKIIEKRQSVAFWCNPISGHATLYWYQQILGQGPKLLIQFQNNGVVDDSQLPKDRFSAERLKGVDSTLKIQPAKLEDSAVYLCASSLNTGRASGEQYFGPGTRLTVT.

This clonotype was detected ten times or more. The chain employs TRBV6-2 or TRBV6-3 and TRBJ2-1; 16 positions agree with TRBD2. The CDR3 is 18 amino acids. The junction had 10 bases not matched to a gene; V was cut back by 10 bases and J by 1 base. Germline V gene sequence: CDR1 MNHEY, CDR2 SVGEGT. In DNA form, the CDR3 reads TGTGCCACCCTAGGGGGACTAGCGGGAGGGAGGTCCTACAATGAGCAGTTCTTC. Amino acids: CATLGGLAGGRSYNEQFF.

This clonotype occurred many times. CDR3 sequence: CASTKGIGGKLFF. In DNA form, the CDR3 reads TGTGCCAGCACCAAAGGGATAGGGGGAAAACTGTTTTTT. V is TRBV6-1 and J is TRBJ1-4; tentatively, D is TRBD1 (6 bases). The CDR3 loop spans 13 amino acids. Germline V gene sequence: CDR1 MNHNS, CDR2 SASEGT. V shed 7 bases and J shed 10 bases, with 16 bases lying between them.

This clonotype has at least ten counts. This sequence joins TRBV5-6 and TRBJ2-2; 10 bases align to TRBD2. The germline V gene has CDR1 SGHDT and CDR2 YYEEEE. V lost 3 bases, J lost 1 base, and 3 bases stayed unmatched. The CDR3 spans 16 residues. In DNA, the CDR3 is TGTGCCAGCAGCTCGGCTAGCGGGAGGAACACCGGGGAGCTGTTTTTT. Protein: CASSSASGRNTGELFF.

The table lists this clonotype with many counts. This chain joins TRBV11-1 and TRBJ2-5; D is perhaps TRBD1 (6 bases). CDR3 length: 13 amino acids. The germline V gene has CDR1 SGHAT and CDR2 FQDESV (reference sequence). V lost 8 bases, J lost 3 bases, and 13 bases lay in between. The CDR3 loop is CASSRAGEETQYF. CDR3 nucleotide sequence: TGTGCCAGCTCCAGGGCAGGGGAAGAGACCCAGTACTTC. Using reference TRBV11-1 and TRBJ2-5 for the parts outside the CDR3, the full variable domain is EAEVAQSPRYKITEKSQAVAFWCDPISGHATLYWYRQILGQGPELLVQFQDESVVDDSQLPKDRFSAERLKGVDSTLKIQPAELGDSAMYLCASSRAGEETQYFGPGTRLLVL.

This clonotype was found many times. The V gene is TRBV7-8, the J gene TRBJ2-3, with 11 bases identical to TRBD2. CDR1 is SGHVS and CDR2 is FQNEAQ in the germline V gene. The V gene end was trimmed by 5 bases and the J gene end by 2 bases; junction bases not matched to a gene: 9. This CDR3 comprises 17 residues. CDR3 amino acids: CASSPRGSGRVTDTQYF. As DNA, the CDR3 is TGTGCCAGCAGCCCTCGGGGTAGCGGGAGGGTCACAGATACGCAGTATTTT.

The CDR3, as DNA: TGTGCCAGCAGCCCCCGGCTTGGGGGAGGAACTGAAGCTTTCTTT. It translates to CASSPRLGGGTEAFF. The V and J genes are TRBV5-4 and TRBJ1-1; D may be TRBD1 (5 bases). Trimming took 4 bases from V and 5 from J, leaving 18 bases between them. CDR3 length equals 15 residues. Germline-derived CDR1 and CDR2 are SGHNT and YYREEE (reference sequence).

The table lists this clonotype with many counts. The chain uses TRBV12-3 or TRBV12-4 and TRBJ2-7; no definite D call. Trimming shortened V by 6 bases and J by 3 bases, and 9 bases separated the two germline ends. The CDR3 is 12 amino acids. As DNA, the CDR3 is TGTGCCAGCAGCGATAAAAACTACGAGCAGTACTTC. This translates into CASSDKNYEQYF.

Many counts were recorded for this clonotype. This chain joins TRBV6-1 and TRBJ2-4; a weak D match, TRBD2 (7 bases). The CDR3 runs 17 residues. Between the trimmed V and J ends, which lost 6 bases and 3 bases, there was a span of 21 bases. The germline V gene encodes CDR1 MNHNS and CDR2 SASEGT. CDR3 protein: CASSPWREGVGKNIQYF. The CDR3 DNA sequence: TGTGCCAGCAGCCCGTGGAGGGAGGGGGTAGGCAAAAACATTCAGTACTTC.

This clonotype was counted ten times or more. The chain is built from TRBV11-2 and TRBJ1-1; D is undetermined. The germline V gene encodes CDR1 SGHAT and CDR2 FQNNGV. This CDR3 region has 14 residues. Between the trimmed V and J ends, which lost 5 bases and 1 base, there was a span of 11 bases. CDR3 in DNA: TGTGCCAGCAGCGGTGGAGGATGGAACACTGAAGCTTTCTTT. Translation gives CASSGGGWNTEAFF. Full variable domain (missing parts from reference TRBV11-2 and TRBJ1-1): EAGVAQSPRYKIIEKRQSVAFWCNPISGHATLYWYQQILGQGPKLLIQFQNNGVVDDSQLPKDRFSAERLKGVDSTLKIQPAKLEDSAVYLCASSGGGWNTEAFFGQGTRLTVV.

This chain connects TRBV5-1 to TRBJ2-1, with TRBD2 matching 11 bases. Looked up from germline, CDR1 is SGHRS and CDR2 is YFSETQ. The length of the CDR3 is 16 residues. J gave up 3 bases and V 1 base, and 3 bases lay outside the gene matches. The CDR3 nucleotides read TGCGCCAGCAGCTTGATGACTAGCGGGATCTACAATGAGCAGTTCTTC. Residues: CASSLMTSGIYNEQFF.

The table lists this clonotype with a few counts. The chain uses TRBV3-1 and TRBJ2-1; possible D gene TRBD2, 6 bases. CDR3 length: 16 amino acids. Germline V gene sequence: CDR1 LGHDT, CDR2 YNNKEL (reference sequence). V lost 0 bases and J 2 bases, leaving 11 bases between the germline ends. In DNA, the CDR3 is TGTGCCAGCAGCCAAGATATAGGGGAGGCCTACAATGAGCAGTTCTTC. Translated: CASSQDIGEAYNEQFF.

The V gene is TRBV30, the J gene TRBJ2-7; D gene unclear. The CDR3 has 12 amino acids. The germline V gene has CDR1 GTSNPN and CDR2 SVGIG (reference sequence). Trimming removed 2 bases from V and 3 bases from J, with 8 bases in between. This CDR3 reads CAWSPTGYEQYF. Written as DNA, the CDR3 is TGTGCCTGGAGTCCCACCGGCTACGAGCAGTACTTC.

This clonotype showed up many times. The V call is TRBV6-1, the J call TRBJ2-1; 11 nucleotides match TRBD2. Per germline, CDR1 MNHNS and CDR2 SASEGT. Unmatched junction bases numbered 2, after V lost 7 bases and J lost 6 bases. The CDR3 is made up of 13 amino acids. The CDR3 region is CASTTSGGNEQFF. CDR3 coding DNA: TGTGCCAGCACAACTAGCGGGGGCAATGAGCAGTTCTTC.

The chain has TRBV6-5 and TRBJ1-1, with TRBD1 matching over 7 bases. The CDR3 length is 15 residues. V was clipped by 1 base and J by 11 bases; unmatched bases: 13. The germline gives CDR1 MNHEY, CDR2 SVGAGI. The CDR3 DNA is TGTGCCAGCAGTTACTTACCCGGACAGGCAGAGGAGGCTTTCTTT. It translates to CASSYLPGQAEEAFF.

This clonotype has a count of ten or more. An end of the junction differs from the germline gene, which may be a read error. This chain uses TRBV2 with TRBJ1-1; D possibly corresponds to TRBD1 (5 bases). Germline V gene sequence: CDR1 SNHLY, CDR2 FYNNEI. This CDR3 comprises 12 residues. The chain's CDR3 is CASSVAGTEASF. The CDR3 region has the DNA TGTGCCAGCAGTGTCGCCGGGACTGAAGCTTCCTTT. The full variable domain, rest sourced from reference TRBV2 and TRBJ1-1, is EPEVTQTPSHQVTQMGQEVILRCVPISNHLYFYWYRQILGQKVEFLVSFYNNEISEKSEIFDDQFSVERPDGSNFTLKIRSTKLEDSAMYFCASSVAGTEASFGQGTRLTVV.

The sample holds many counts of this clonotype. The CDR3 sequence is CASSASSGRLYEQYF. The CDR3 coding sequence is TGCGCCAGCAGTGCTTCTAGCGGGAGGCTCTACGAGCAGTACTTC. The rearrangement joins TRBV10-2 to TRBJ2-7, with 11 bases fitting TRBD2. There are 15 residues in the CDR3. CDR1 and CDR2 from the germline V gene are WSHSY and SAAADI. V was pared by 4 bases and J by 3 bases, with 5 bases of the junction left unmatched.

This clonotype has just a few counts. The gene calls are TRBV5-1 and TRBJ2-1, with 8 bases that match TRBD1. Germline lookup yields CDR1 SGHRS and CDR2 YFSETQ. V dropped 2 bases and J dropped 6; count of bases not matched to a gene: 10. The CDR3 is 16 residues long. Written as DNA, the CDR3 is TGCGCCAGCAGCTTTGGGGCCGGGACAGGCATCAATGAGCAGTTCTTC. Translation gives CASSFGAGTGINEQFF.

This clonotype was counted at least ten times. The CDR3 sequence is CASSRWTNDEISYEQYF. CDR3 DNA: TGTGCCAGCAGTCGTTGGACGAATGACGAAATCTCCTACGAGCAGTACTTC. The rearrangement uses TRBV6-1 and TRBJ2-7; D is unclear. The CDR3 has 17 amino acids. In germline, CDR1 is MNHNS, CDR2 SASEGT. Trimming shortened V by 5 bases and J by 0 bases, and 20 bases separated the two germline ends.

Ten or more counts support this clonotype. The chain is built from TRBV19 and TRBJ1-4; D is possibly TRBD1 (5 bases). Germline loops: CDR1 LNHDA, CDR2 SQIVND (reference sequence). The ends were cut back, 3 bases at V and 5 bases at J, with 10 bases in the middle. There are 14 residues in the CDR3. The CDR3 region is CASSMDTHNEKLFF. The DNA for the CDR3 is TGTGCCAGTAGTATGGACACCCACAATGAAAAACTGTTTTTT.

This clonotype was observed many times. The CDR3 coding sequence is TGTGCCTGGAACCTGCGTAGGAACACTGAAGCTTTCTTT. It is translated as CAWNLRRNTEAFF. The chain recombines TRBV30 with TRBJ1-1; D is uncertain. V shed 4 bases and J shed 1 base, with 10 bases lying between them. The CDR3 loop spans 13 amino acids. Germline V lookup: CDR1 GTSNPN, CDR2 SVGIG (reference sequence). The whole variable domain, filled in from reference TRBV30 and TRBJ1-1, reads SQTIHQWPATLVQPVGSPLSLECTVEGTSNPNLYWYRQAAGRGLQLLFYSVGIGQISSEVPQNLSASRPQDRQFILSSKKLLLSDSGFYLCAWNLRRNTEAFFGQGTRLTVV.

The genes are TRBV30 and TRBJ1-2; unclear D gene. Trimming removed 0 bases from V and 5 bases from J, with 10 bases in between. Per germline, CDR1 GTSNPN and CDR2 SVGIG (reference sequence). The CDR3 spans 13 residues. The CDR3 protein is CAWSVGGEYGYTF. As DNA, the CDR3 is TGTGCCTGGAGTGTAGGAGGAGAGTATGGCTACACCTTC.

This chain uses TRBV4-1 with TRBJ2-3; D ambiguous. V was pared by 2 bases and J by 0 bases, with 9 bases between. The germline V gene has CDR1 MGHRA and CDR2 YSYEKL. The CDR3 is 15 amino acids. The CDR3 region has the DNA TGCGCCAGCAGCCAATCGGGCCAAAGCACAGATACGCAGTATTTT. Amino acid sequence: CASSQSGQSTDTQYF.

This clonotype was counted ten times or more. The V gene is TRBV6-2 or TRBV6-3, the J gene TRBJ1-1; D not resolved. The CDR3 extends over 13 amino acids. Between the trimmed V and J ends, which lost 5 bases and 4 bases, there was a span of 11 bases. Per the germline V gene, CDR1 is MNHEY and CDR2 is SVGEGT. The CDR3, as DNA: TGTGCCAGCAGTCTAGACGGATCCACTGAAGCTTTCTTT. It codes for CASSLDGSTEAFF.

This clonotype has a count of ten or more. The rearrangement links TRBV3-1 to TRBJ2-1; D unclear. The CDR3 is 12 amino acids. V shed 8 bases and J shed 8 bases, with 13 bases lying between them. Germline V gene sequence: CDR1 LGHDT, CDR2 YNNKEL (reference sequence). CDR3 sequence: CASGYAGYEQFF. The DNA for the CDR3 is TGTGCCAGCGGCTACGCTGGCTATGAGCAGTTCTTC.